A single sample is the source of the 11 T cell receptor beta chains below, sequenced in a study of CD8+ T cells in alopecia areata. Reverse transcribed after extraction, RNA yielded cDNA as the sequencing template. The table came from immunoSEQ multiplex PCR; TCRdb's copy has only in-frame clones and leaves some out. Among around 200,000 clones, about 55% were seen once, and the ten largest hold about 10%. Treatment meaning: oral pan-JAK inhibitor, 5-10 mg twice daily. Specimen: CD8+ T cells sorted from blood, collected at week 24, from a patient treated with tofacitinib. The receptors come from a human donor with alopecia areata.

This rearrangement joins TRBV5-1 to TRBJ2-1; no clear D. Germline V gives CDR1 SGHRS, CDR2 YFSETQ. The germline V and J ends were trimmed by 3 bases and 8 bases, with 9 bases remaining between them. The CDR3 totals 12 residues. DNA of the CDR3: TGCGCCAGCAGCTCCCCCATGTATGAGCAGTTCTTC. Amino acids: CASSSPMYEQFF.

The CDR3 DNA follows: TGCAGCGTTCGGAGTGGGGTCGGCTACACCTTC. Its protein product is CSVRSGVGYTF. V and J are TRBV29-1 and TRBJ1-2, with unresolved D. CDR1 SQVTM and CDR2 ANQGSEA come from the germline V gene. The CDR3 extends over 11 amino acids. The V and J ends lost 5 bases and 8 bases respectively, with 12 bases between them.

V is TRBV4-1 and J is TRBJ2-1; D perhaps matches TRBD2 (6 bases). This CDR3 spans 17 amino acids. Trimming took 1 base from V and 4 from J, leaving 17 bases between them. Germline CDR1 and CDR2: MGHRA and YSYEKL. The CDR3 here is CASSQASTGGIYNEQFF. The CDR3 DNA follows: TGCGCCAGCAGCCAAGCGTCAACCGGGGGTATATACAATGAGCAGTTCTTC.

The DNA for the CDR3 is TGCAGCGTTGAAGAAACCCAAAGGGGGCCCCCTGAAGCTTTCTTT. It codes for CSVEETQRGPPEAFF. V and J are TRBV29-1 and TRBJ1-1, with TRBD1 matching 7 bases. The length of the CDR3 is 15 residues. Germline trimming cut 0 bases from V and 6 bases from J; bases unmatched to any gene: 10. Germline CDR1 reads SQVTM; CDR2 reads ANQGSEA.

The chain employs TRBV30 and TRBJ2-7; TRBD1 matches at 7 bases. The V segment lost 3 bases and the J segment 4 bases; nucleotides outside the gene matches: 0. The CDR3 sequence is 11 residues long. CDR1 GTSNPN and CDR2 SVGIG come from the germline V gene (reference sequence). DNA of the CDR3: TGTGCCTGGAGGACAGGGTACGAGCAGTACTTC. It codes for CAWRTGYEQYF.

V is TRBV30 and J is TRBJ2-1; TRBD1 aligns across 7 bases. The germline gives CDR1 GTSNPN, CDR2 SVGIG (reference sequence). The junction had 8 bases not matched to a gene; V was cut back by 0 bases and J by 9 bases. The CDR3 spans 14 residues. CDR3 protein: CAWSVQTGSGEQFF. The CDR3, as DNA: TGTGCCTGGAGTGTACAGACAGGGAGTGGTGAGCAGTTCTTC.

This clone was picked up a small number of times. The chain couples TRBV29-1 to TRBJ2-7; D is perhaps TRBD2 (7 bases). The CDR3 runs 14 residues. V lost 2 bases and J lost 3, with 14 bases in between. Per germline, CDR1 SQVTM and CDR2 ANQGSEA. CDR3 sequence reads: CSVEIAGEGYEQYF. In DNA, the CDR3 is TGCAGCGTTGAAATCGCAGGGGAGGGCTACGAGCAGTACTTC.

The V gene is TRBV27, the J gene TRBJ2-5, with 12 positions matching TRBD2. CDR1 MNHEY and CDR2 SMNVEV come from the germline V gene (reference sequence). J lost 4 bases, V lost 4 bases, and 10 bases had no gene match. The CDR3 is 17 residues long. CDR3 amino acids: CASSSTSGGWVGETQYF. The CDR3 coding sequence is TGTGCCAGCAGTTCGACTAGCGGGGGTTGGGTCGGAGAGACCCAGTACTTC.

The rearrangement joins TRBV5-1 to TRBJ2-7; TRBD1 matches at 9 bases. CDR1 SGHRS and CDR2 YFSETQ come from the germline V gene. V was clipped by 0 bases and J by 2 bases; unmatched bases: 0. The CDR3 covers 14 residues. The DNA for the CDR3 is TGCGCCAGCAGCTTGGGGACAGGGGCCTACGAGCAGTACTTC. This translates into CASSLGTGAYEQYF.

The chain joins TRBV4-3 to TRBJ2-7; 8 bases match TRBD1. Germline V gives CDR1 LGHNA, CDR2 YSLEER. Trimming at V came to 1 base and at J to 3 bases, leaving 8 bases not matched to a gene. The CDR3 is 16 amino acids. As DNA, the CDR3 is TGCGCCAGCAGCCAAGCAGCCGGACAGGGCGTCTACGAGCAGTACTTC. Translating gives CASSQAAGQGVYEQYF.

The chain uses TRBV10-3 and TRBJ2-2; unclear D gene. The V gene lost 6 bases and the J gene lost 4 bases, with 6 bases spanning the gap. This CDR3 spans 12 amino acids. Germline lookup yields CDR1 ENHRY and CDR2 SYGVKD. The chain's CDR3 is CAIRTVTGELFF. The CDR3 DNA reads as TGTGCCATCAGGACTGTCACCGGGGAGCTGTTTTTT.